These 26 T cell receptor beta chains were sequenced from one sample in a study of blood T cell repertoires in COVID-19. Only in-frame clones appear in the TCRdb table, and some are missing; sequencing was by immunoSEQ multiplex PCR. Among 85,000 to 95,000 clones listed, 65% to 90% were seen once. Input material: peripheral blood. These TCRs come from a woman older than 75 with acute or convalescent COVID-19.

V gene TRBV3-1 (or the pseudogene TRBV3-2) combines with J gene TRBJ2-5; tentative D call: TRBD1 (5 bases). The CDR3 runs 15 residues. CDR1 is LGHDT and CDR2 is YNNKEL in the germline V gene (reference sequence). Trimming pared 5 bases from V and 3 bases from J, leaving 16 bases between. The CDR3 here is CASSRTGDSKETQYF. CDR3 bases: TGTGCCAGCAGCAGAACTGGTGACAGCAAAGAGACCCAGTACTTC.

This clone was counted once. The rearrangement joins TRBV28 to TRBJ2-7; TRBD1 agrees at 7 bases. The CDR3 runs to 15 residues. The germline V gene has CDR1 MDHEN and CDR2 SYDVKM. The V segment lost 5 bases and the J segment 7 bases; nucleotides outside the gene matches: 14. The CDR3 sequence: CASSPGTASRREQYF. CDR3 coding DNA: TGTGCCAGCAGTCCAGGGACAGCCTCCCGGCGGGAGCAGTACTTC.

The chain couples TRBV19 to TRBJ2-1, with a tentative D call TRBD2 (6 bases). V was shortened by 2 bases and J by 7 bases, with 9 bases between the two germline ends. CDR1 and CDR2 (germline): LNHDA, SQIVND (reference sequence). This CDR3 is built from 13 residues. The DNA for the CDR3 is TGTGCCAGTAGTATACTCCTAGCGAATGAGCAGTTCTTC. Protein: CASSILLANEQFF.

This chain joins TRBV5-1 and TRBJ1-1; unclear D gene. The germline gives CDR1 SGHRS, CDR2 YFSETQ. The CDR3 has 13 amino acids. Trimming took off 1 base at V and 3 bases at J, with 7 bases between the two ends. DNA of the CDR3: TGCGCCAGCAGCTTGCGACAATACACTGAAGCTTTCTTT. It is translated as CASSLRQYTEAFF. Based on the CDR3 plus reference TRBV5-1 and TRBJ1-1, the full variable domain is KAGVTQTPRYLIKTRGQQVTLSCSPISGHRSVSWYQQTPGQGLQFLFEYFSETQRNKGNFPGRFSGRQFSNSRSEMNVSTLELGDSALYLCASSLRQYTEAFFGQGTRLTVV.

The rearrangement links TRBV5-1 to TRBJ2-3; TRBD2 agrees at 16 bases. The CDR3 totals 17 residues. CDR1 and CDR2 (germline): SGHRS, YFSETQ. With V trimmed by 2 bases and J by 5 bases, 5 bases remained unmatched. The CDR3 here is CASSFGTSGGAIDTQYF. For the CDR3, the DNA is TGCGCCAGCAGCTTTGGGACTAGCGGGGGGGCCATAGATACGCAGTATTTT.

This clone was observed once. The chain uses TRBV5-1 and TRBJ2-7, with D unresolved. The CDR3 extends over 14 amino acids. The germline V gene encodes CDR1 SGHRS and CDR2 YFSETQ. V was pared by 2 bases and J by 0 bases, with 9 bases between. CDR3 loop: CASSLELYSYEQYF. CDR3 coding DNA: TGCGCCAGCAGCTTAGAGCTTTACTCCTACGAGCAGTACTTC.

This chain uses TRBV20-1 with TRBJ1-3; D remains unclear. The CDR3 covers 14 residues. Germline loops: CDR1 DFQATT, CDR2 SNEGSKA (reference sequence). The germline V and J ends were trimmed by 3 bases and 0 bases, with 9 bases remaining between them. This chain's CDR3 is CSASGTGSGNTIYF. CDR3 nucleotides: TGCAGTGCTAGTGGAACGGGCTCTGGAAACACCATATATTTT.

This clone was seen only a few times. The chain employs TRBV28 and TRBJ2-3; 9 nucleotides align to TRBD1. CDR3 length: 16 amino acids. Trimming at V came to 6 bases and at J to 0 bases, leaving 7 bases not matched to a gene. The germline V gene encodes CDR1 MDHEN and CDR2 SYDVKM. This CDR3 is CASSPGTGSSTDTQYF. The CDR3 region has the DNA TGTGCCAGCAGCCCCGGGACAGGGTCAAGCACAGATACGCAGTATTTT.

This chain links TRBV10-1 with TRBJ2-2, with a possible D match to TRBD2 (8 bases). Germline V gene lookup returns CDR1 WNHNN and CDR2 SYGVQD (reference sequence). Trimming removed 11 bases at V and 5 bases at J, with 21 bases between. The CDR3 runs to 15 residues. This chain's CDR3 is CASPGGRGVTGELFF. The CDR3 region has the DNA TGCGCCTCCCCAGGGGGGCGGGGGGTAACCGGGGAGCTGTTTTTT.

The chain joins TRBV5-6 to TRBJ1-2; D gene uncertain. CDR3 length: 13 amino acids. Germline V gives CDR1 SGHDT, CDR2 YYEEEE. Deletions cut 3 bases from V and 2 bases from J, with 8 bases between. CDR3 DNA sequence: TGTGCCAGCAGCTCCGGAGGGAACTATGGCTACACCTTC. It specifies CASSSGGNYGYTF.

A single count supports this clone. The V call is TRBV5-1, the J call TRBJ2-7; D is uncertain. Germline loops: CDR1 SGHRS, CDR2 YFSETQ. This CDR3 region has 14 residues. The V end lost 0 bases, the J end lost 3 bases, and 10 bases lay between the germline ends. CDR3 coding DNA: TGCGCCAGCAGCTTGGACAGAGATCTCTACGAGCAGTACTTC. Its translation: CASSLDRDLYEQYF.

J is TRBJ1-1 and V is TRBV5-6; D is undetermined. Germline values: CDR1 SGHDT, CDR2 YYEEEE. This CDR3 comprises 13 residues. Trimming cost V 3 bases and J 8 bases, with 14 bases left between them. The DNA of the CDR3 is TGTGCCAGCAGCTCCGACAAGATTGGGGAAGCTTTCTTT. Its translation: CASSSDKIGEAFF.

The J gene is TRBJ2-1, the V gene TRBV9, with 9 bases identical to TRBD2. V lost 4 bases and J lost 7; bases outside the gene matches: 12. This CDR3 contains 16 residues. Looked up from germline, CDR1 is SGDLS and CDR2 is YYNGEE. CDR3 DNA sequence: TGTGCCAGCAGCCAAAATCCTAGCGGGGACTGGAATGAGCAGTTCTTC. Translated: CASSQNPSGDWNEQFF.

The chain combines TRBV5-1 with TRBJ2-5; D unresolved. The CDR3 has 12 residues. The ends were cut back, 4 bases at V and 10 bases at J, with 14 bases in the middle. From germline, CDR1 is SGHRS and CDR2 YFSETQ. This CDR3 is CASSGQRFDQYF. As DNA, the CDR3 is TGCGCCAGCAGCGGTCAGAGGTTTGACCAGTACTTC.

The rearrangement uses TRBV6-6 and TRBJ1-6, with a weak D call TRBD1 (5 bases). In germline, CDR1 is MNHNY, CDR2 SVGAGI (reference sequence). The CDR3 has 12 residues. The V end lost 2 bases, the J end lost 15 bases, and 11 bases lay between the germline ends. The CDR3 coding sequence is TGTGCCAGCAGTTACGCCGGGACTCGCCTCCACTTT. This gives the protein CASSYAGTRLHF.

This chain links TRBV18 with TRBJ2-7; 9 nucleotides align to TRBD1. This CDR3 region has 15 residues. The V gene end was trimmed by 6 bases and the J gene end by 4 bases; junction bases not matched to a gene: 10. Germline-derived CDR1 and CDR2 are KGHSH and LQKENI. The CDR3 protein is CASSTFGTGSYEQYF. The DNA for the CDR3 is TGTGCCAGCTCGACCTTCGGGACAGGGTCATACGAGCAGTACTTC. Full variable domain (outside the CDR3, taken from reference TRBV18 and TRBJ2-7): NAGVMQNPRHLVRRRGQEARLRCSPMKGHSHVYWYRQLPEEGLKFMVYLQKENIIDESGMPKERFSAEFPKEGPSILRIQQVVRGDSAAYFCASSTFGTGSYEQYFGPGTRLTVT.

The chain couples TRBV5-4 to TRBJ1-2, with 8 bases identical to TRBD1. J was trimmed by 6 bases and V by 0 bases; bases with no gene match: 4. This CDR3 has 14 amino acids. Germline V gene sequence: CDR1 SGHNT, CDR2 YYREEE (reference sequence). CDR3 DNA sequence: TGTGCCAGCAGCTTGGACAGGGGGAGAGATGGCTACACCTTC. Its protein product is CASSLDRGRDGYTF.

This clone was detected once. J is TRBJ2-7 and V is TRBV11-3, with D perhaps TRBD1 (6 bases). Trimming stripped 6 bases from V and 3 bases from J, with 12 bases between. CDR1 is SGHNT and CDR2 is YENEEA in the germline V gene. The CDR3 runs 13 residues. CDR3 region: CASSNSDSYEQYF. The CDR3 nucleotides are TGTGCCAGCAGTAACTCGGACAGCTACGAGCAGTACTTC.

V and J are TRBV6-5 and TRBJ1-3; D possibly corresponds to TRBD1 (6 bases). The CDR3 has 15 residues. Trimming pared 4 bases from V and 4 bases from J, leaving 14 bases between. From germline, CDR1 is MNHEY and CDR2 SVGAGI. This chain's CDR3 is CASSSTAQGGNTIYF. CDR3 DNA: TGTGCCAGCAGTTCCACGGCCCAGGGGGGAAACACCATATATTTT.

This sequence joins TRBV5-6 and TRBJ2-7, with 8 bases identical to TRBD2. With 4 bases clipped from V and 6 bases from J, the junction kept 15 bases outside the gene matches. CDR1 SGHDT and CDR2 YYEEEE come from the germline V gene. The CDR3 has 16 residues. This CDR3 reads CASSKRSGTRNREQYF. DNA of the CDR3: TGTGCCAGCAGCAAAAGATCCGGGACTAGAAATCGCGAGCAGTACTTC.

V gene TRBV5-1 combines with J gene TRBJ1-2; D call uncertain. In germline, CDR1 is SGHRS, CDR2 YFSETQ. The CDR3 is 14 amino acids. V dropped 4 bases and J dropped 2 bases, with 12 bases sitting between them. The CDR3 coding sequence is TGCGCCAGCAGCGACTCCGGCGGGAACTATGGCTACACCTTC. It is translated as CASSDSGGNYGYTF.

The genes are TRBV9 and TRBJ2-1, with TRBD2 identical over 9 bases. The CDR3 is 16 amino acids. Germline V gene sequence: CDR1 SGDLS, CDR2 YYNGEE. Unmatched junction bases numbered 11, after V lost 4 bases and J lost 6 bases. This CDR3 is CASSLTLAGVPNEQFF. The CDR3 DNA follows: TGTGCCAGCAGCCTAACTTTAGCGGGGGTACCCAATGAGCAGTTCTTC.

The V call is TRBV15, the J call TRBJ1-1; D is ambiguous. Germline V gene data show CDR1 as LNHNV and CDR2 as YYDKDF (reference sequence). The CDR3 is made up of 13 amino acids. V was pared by 4 bases and J by 6 bases, with 12 bases between. The CDR3 DNA sequence: TGTGCCACCAGCAAAAATCCCGCGGCTGAAGCTTTCTTT. This codes for CATSKNPAAEAFF.

The chain recombines TRBV3-1 (or the pseudogene TRBV3-2) with TRBJ2-4, with TRBD2 as a possible D gene (5 bases). CDR3 size: 13 residues. Germline-derived CDR1 and CDR2 are LGHDT and YNNKEL (reference sequence). V was trimmed by 4 bases and J by 8 bases, leaving 12 bases between them. The CDR3 sequence: CASSPGIMDIQYF. Written as DNA, the CDR3 is TGTGCCAGCAGCCCCGGGATCATGGACATTCAGTACTTC.

The chain joins TRBV11-2 to TRBJ1-2; 7 bases fit TRBD1. CDR1 SGHAT and CDR2 FQNNGV come from the germline V gene. The CDR3 has 13 residues. After removal of 5 bases from V and 7 bases from J, the junction contained 7 bases not matched to a gene. The CDR3 reads CASSLDREAGYTF. CDR3 nucleotide sequence: TGTGCCAGCAGCCTCGACAGGGAGGCTGGCTACACCTTC. The entire variable domain, with the rest obtained from reference TRBV11-2 and TRBJ1-2, is as follows: EAGVAQSPRYKIIEKRQSVAFWCNPISGHATLYWYQQILGQGPKLLIQFQNNGVVDDSQLPKDRFSAERLKGVDSTLKIQPAKLEDSAVYLCASSLDREAGYTFGSGTRLTVV.

The genes are TRBV5-4 and TRBJ1-1; TRBD1 aligns across 8 bases. V shed 3 bases, J shed 1 base, and the junction held 2 bases outside the gene matches. Germline V lookup: CDR1 SGHNT, CDR2 YYREEE (reference sequence). The CDR3 consists of 14 residues. The CDR3 sequence: CASSSTGANTEAFF. The CDR3 coding sequence is TGTGCCAGCAGCTCGACAGGGGCGAACACTGAAGCTTTCTTT.